A selection of T cell receptor beta chains follows, all from one sample in a study of cytomegalovirus exposure and HLA in healthy donors. Assay: immunoSEQ multiplex PCR; the TCRdb copy retains only in-frame clones and omits some. The top ten clones hold approximately 2.4% of a sample with 150,000 to 200,000 clones, around 79% of them seen once. The sequenced material came from PBMCs. The source is a woman aged 40 to 50 in good health and CMV-seropositive. Both conserved end residues are part of each CDR3. The order of the fields is J gene, V gene, CDR3 protein.

TRBJ1-2 | TRBV5-1 | CASSPRPGGENGYTF
TRBJ2-7 | TRBV5-5 | CASSPRLAVISYEQYF
TRBJ2-7 | TRBV7-9 | CASSLDPGQGSYEQYF
TRBJ2-4 | TRBV5-1 | CASSWGGGSKNIQYF
TRBJ2-3 | TRBV5-4 | CASSSQRGADTDTQYF
TRBJ1-1 | TRBV19 | CASSIQPGITEAFF
TRBJ1-5 | TRBV27 | CASSSQGARQPQHF
TRBJ1-4 | TRBV6-1 | CASSRDWKLFF
TRBJ2-4 | TRBV2 | CASSGTSAPSQYF
TRBJ2-3 | TRBV7-9 | CASSPRRELGTDTQYF
TRBJ2-5 | TRBV5-1 | CASSLTSGIETQYF
TRBJ2-7 | TRBV5-1 | CASSPRSGTYYEQYF
TRBJ1-5 | TRBV7-2 | CASSLGTGVNQPQHF
TRBJ2-6 | TRBV5-1 | CASSLGLAAGVSGANVLTF
TRBJ2-5 | TRBV30 | CASPLRVRQETQYF
TRBJ2-1 | TRBV7-9 | CASGGYNEQFF
TRBJ2-3 | TRBV7-2 | CASSFGGGQDTQYF
TRBJ2-7 | TRBV4-1 | CASSRDRGNEQYF
TRBJ2-3 | TRBV5-6 | CASSGLTITDTQYF
TRBJ2-7 | TRBV7-8 | CASSPGTSGIYEQYF
TRBJ1-1 | TRBV5-1 | CASSLGRQATEAFF
TRBJ1-2 | TRBV6-1 | CASSPDSVYGYTF